These T cell receptor beta chains were read from a single sample in a study of coeliac disease. Assay used: immunoSEQ multiplex PCR; TCRdb lists only in-frame clones, some missing. Of about 4,400 clones listed, under 85% are singletons. The source material was lamina propria lymphocytes from the gut. The receptor source for this set is a young woman with active celiac disease. CDR3s include the opening cysteine and the closing phenylalanine or tryptophan. A D gene is named only where the DNA matches it firmly. Clone size appears in some rows only: once, few, many, or a class for an expanded clone.

v_gene	j_gene	abundance	d_gene	CDR3aa	CDR3nt
TRBV21-1	TRBJ1-2	-	-	CASQGQSNGYTF	TGTGCCAGTCAGGGTCAAAGTAATGGCTACACCTTC
TRBV6-6	TRBJ1-5	-	-	CASRLIGGKPQHF	TGTGCCAGCAGGCTAATAGGAGGGAAGCCCCAGCATTTT
TRBV4-1	TRBJ2-7	-	TRBD2	CASSQGASGYEQYF	TGCGCCAGCAGCCAAGGCGCTAGCGGCTACGAGCAGTACTTC
TRBV7-2	TRBJ2-7	-	TRBD1	CASSSSGTGAFEQYF	TGTGCCAGCAGCTCCTCCGGGACAGGGGCGTTCGAGCAGTACTTC
TRBV4-1	TRBJ2-1	few	TRBD2	CASQRIAGRDEQFF	TGCGCCAGCCAACGTATAGCGGGGAGGGATGAGCAGTTCTTC
TRBV2	TRBJ2-4	-	-	CASSGSSGLQYF	TGTGCCAGCAGTGGGTCCTCAGGGCTGCAGTACTTC
TRBV2	TRBJ1-2	-	-	CASSDRGSYGYTF	TGTGCCAGCAGTGATAGGGGGTCCTATGGCTACACCTTC
TRBV4-1	TRBJ2-1	-	TRBD2	CASSQKLAGVNEQFF	TGCGCCAGCAGCCAAAAACTAGCGGGAGTAAATGAGCAGTTCTTC
TRBV4-1	TRBJ2-7	-	-	CASSQKKTRGEQYF	TGCGCCAGCAGCCAAAAGAAGACCCGAGGGGAGCAGTACTTC
TRBV7-9	TRBJ1-2	-	TRBD1	CASSLDRGEGGYTF	TGTGCCAGCAGCCTGGACAGGGGAGAAGGTGGCTACACCTTC
TRBV4-2	TRBJ1-1	-	-	CASSQTGGNTEAFF	TGTGCCAGCAGCCAGACAGGAGGGAACACTGAAGCTTTCTTT
TRBV5-6	TRBJ2-7	-	-	CASSWDRGSEQYF	TGTGCCAGCAGCTGGGATAGGGGGAGCGAGCAGTACTTC
TRBV5-4	TRBJ2-5	once	-	CASSFPGQETQYF	TGTGCCAGCAGCTTTCCGGGCCAAGAGACCCAGTACTTC
TRBV20-1	TRBJ2-5	-	-	CSAGLGETQYF	TGCAGCGCGGGACTTGGAGAGACCCAGTACTTC
TRBV19	TRBJ1-5	-	-	CASSILGRGSNQPQHF	TGTGCCAGTAGTATTTTAGGCAGGGGCTCCAATCAGCCCCAGCATTTT
TRBV2	TRBJ2-3	few	-	CASSKQAPTDTQYF	TGTGCCAGCAGCAAACAGGCCCCCACAGATACGCAGTATTTT
TRBV6-6	TRBJ2-7	-	TRBD2	CASRVAGFSYEQYF	TGTGCCAGTCGGGTAGCGGGGTTCTCCTACGAGCAGTACTTC
TRBV10-3	TRBJ2-2	-	-	CAISEGRPGYGTGYTGELFF	TGTGCCATCAGTGAAGGAAGACCGGGCTACGGGACTGGGTACACCGGGGAGCTGTTTTTT
TRBV7-9	TRBJ1-5	-	-	CASSQAQDFQPQHF	TGTGCCAGCAGCCAAGCACAGGATTTTCAGCCCCAGCATTTT
TRBV7-2	TRBJ2-3	-	-	CASSFYTDTQYF	TGTGCCAGCAGCTTCTACACAGATACGCAGTATTTT
TRBV7-8	TRBJ1-2	once	TRBD1	CASSKGQGVDYGYTF	TGTGCCAGCAGCAAGGGACAGGGGGTAGACTATGGCTACACCTTC
TRBV9	TRBJ2-1	-	-	CASSVDPLRNEQFF	TGTGCCAGCAGCGTAGATCCTCTCCGTAATGAGCAGTTCTTC
TRBV19	TRBJ2-3	few	TRBD2	CASSRTSGNTDTQYF	TGTGCCAGTAGTCGGACTAGCGGCAACACAGATACGCAGTATTTT
TRBV29-1	TRBJ2-7	few	TRBD2	CSVENPGGRYEQYF	TGCAGCGTTGAAAATCCGGGGGGGAGGTACGAGCAGTACTTC
TRBV5-4	TRBJ2-7	-	TRBD1	CASSRDRGTDEQYF	TGTGCCAGCAGCCGGGACAGGGGGACGGACGAGCAGTACTTC
TRBV11-1	TRBJ1-5	-	TRBD1	CASSLGPDRDQPQHF	TGTGCCAGCAGCTTAGGTCCCGACAGGGATCAGCCCCAGCATTTT
TRBV13	TRBJ1-2	-	-	CASSLRKGDGYTF	TGTGCCAGCAGCTTAAGGAAGGGAGATGGCTACACCTTC
TRBV28	TRBJ1-4	once	TRBD1	CASRDRENEKLFF	TGTGCCAGCCGGGACAGAGAAAATGAAAAACTGTTTTTT
TRBV19	TRBJ1-6	-	-	CASSRRNSPLHF	TGTGCCAGTAGCCGCAGAAATTCACCCCTCCACTTT
TRBV7-9	TRBJ2-4	-	-	CASSLTGQQAKNIQYF	TGTGCCAGCAGCTTAACTGGACAACAAGCCAAAAACATTCAGTACTTC
TRBV5-1	TRBJ2-5	-	TRBD2	CASRRTSGSLETQYF	TGCGCCAGCAGGCGGACTAGCGGGAGTTTGGAGACCCAGTACTTC
TRBV6-1	TRBJ1-2	-	-	CASSEESQAYGYTF	TGTGCCAGCAGTGAAGAATCCCAAGCCTATGGCTACACCTTC
TRBV10-1	TRBJ1-2	once	TRBD1	CASSESGTGTVSTLLCNYGYTF	TGCGCCAGCAGTGAGTCAGGGACAGGGACAGTAAGTACACTCCTATGTAACTATGGCTACACCTTC
TRBV6-6	TRBJ2-7	few	-	CASSYQGLDEQYF	TGTGCCAGCAGTTACCAGGGCTTAGACGAGCAGTACTTC
TRBV7-2	TRBJ1-1	few	-	CASSLRLETTEAFF	TGTGCCAGCAGCTTACGTTTGGAGACCACTGAAGCTTTCTTT
TRBV29-1	TRBJ2-2	-	-	CSVDGQNTGELFF	TGCAGCGTTGATGGGCAGAACACCGGGGAGCTGTTTTTT
TRBV27	TRBJ2-1	few	-	CASSSPRRSEQFF	TGTGCCAGCAGTTCCCCCCGTCGTAGTGAGCAGTTCTTC
TRBV7-6	TRBJ1-1	-	-	CASAFYTNTEAFF	TGTGCCAGCGCCTTTTATACTAACACTGAAGCTTTCTTT
TRBV27	TRBJ2-1	once	TRBD1	CASRTGQGVLSEQFF	TGTGCCAGCAGGACGGGGCAGGGGGTCTTAAGTGAGCAGTTCTTC
TRBV2	TRBJ1-1	-	-	CASSKIRNTEAFF	TGTGCCAGCAGTAAAATCAGGAACACTGAAGCTTTCTTT
TRBV28	TRBJ2-7	-	TRBD2	CASSAPGLAGSYEQYF	TGTGCCAGCAGTGCACCGGGACTAGCGGGGTCCTACGAGCAGTACTTC
TRBV6-1	TRBJ2-3	-	-	CASSPGTPSTDTQYF	TGTGCCAGCAGCCCCGGGACACCTAGCACAGATACGCAGTATTTT
TRBV27	TRBJ1-1	few	TRBD1	CASMTGFDTEAFF	TGTGCCAGCATGACAGGGTTCGACACTGAAGCTTTCTTT
TRBV11-3	TRBJ2-1	-	-	CASSQDYNEQFF	TGTGCCAGCAGTCAGGACTACAATGAGCAGTTCTTC
TRBV4-2	TRBJ2-2	-	TRBD2	CASSPGGAGDNTGELFF	TGTGCCAGCAGCCCCGGGGGAGCGGGAGATAACACCGGGGAGCTGTTTTTT